This TCR beta chain was documented in a study of technical replicates of blood from a few donors. Profiling relied on immunoSEQ multiplex PCR, and the TCRdb table lists in-frame clones only, not all of them. Here the sample spans some 13,000 clones, just under 95% being singletons. Germline V gene sequence: CDR1 MNHNS, CDR2 SASEGT. The CDR3 has 15 residues. Trimming took 8 bases from V and 2 from J; bases not matched to a gene: 11. Sequencing input: PBMCs. The rearrangement joins TRBV6-1 to TRBJ2-7; 8 bases agree with TRBD2. This TCR was sampled from a human donor in good health. For the CDR3, the DNA is TGTGCCAGCCTCCGCGGAGCGGGAGCAACCTACGAGCAGTACTTC. Its protein product is CASLRGAGATYEQYF.